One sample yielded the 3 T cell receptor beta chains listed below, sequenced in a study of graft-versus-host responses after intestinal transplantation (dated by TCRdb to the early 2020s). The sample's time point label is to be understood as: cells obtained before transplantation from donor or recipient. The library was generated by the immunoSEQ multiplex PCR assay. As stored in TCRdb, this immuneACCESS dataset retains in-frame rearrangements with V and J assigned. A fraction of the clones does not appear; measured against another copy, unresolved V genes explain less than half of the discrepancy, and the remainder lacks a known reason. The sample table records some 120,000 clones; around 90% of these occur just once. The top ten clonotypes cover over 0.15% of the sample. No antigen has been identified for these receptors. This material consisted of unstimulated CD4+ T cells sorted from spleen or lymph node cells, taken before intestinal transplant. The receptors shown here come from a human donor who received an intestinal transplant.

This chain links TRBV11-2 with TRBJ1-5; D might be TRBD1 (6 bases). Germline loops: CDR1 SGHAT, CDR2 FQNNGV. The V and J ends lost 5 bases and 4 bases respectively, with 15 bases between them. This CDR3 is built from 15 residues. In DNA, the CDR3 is TGTGCCAGCAGCCGCCCGGGACATCGTAATCAGCCCCAGCATTTT. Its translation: CASSRPGHRNQPQHF.

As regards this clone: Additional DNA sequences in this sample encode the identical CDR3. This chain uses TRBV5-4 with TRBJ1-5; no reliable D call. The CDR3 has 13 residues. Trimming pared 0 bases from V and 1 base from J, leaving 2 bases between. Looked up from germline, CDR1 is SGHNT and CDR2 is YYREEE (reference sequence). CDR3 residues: CASSLDSNQPQHF. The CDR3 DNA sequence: TGTGCCAGCAGCTTGGACAGCAATCAGCCCCAGCATTTT.

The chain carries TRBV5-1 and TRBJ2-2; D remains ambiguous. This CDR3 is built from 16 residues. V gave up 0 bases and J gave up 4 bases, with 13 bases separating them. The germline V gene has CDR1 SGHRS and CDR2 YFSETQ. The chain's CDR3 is CASSLDGSLATGELFF. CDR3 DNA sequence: TGCGCCAGCAGCTTGGATGGTTCGCTGGCCACCGGGGAGCTGTTTTTT.